This T cell receptor beta chain came from a study of T cell responses to AZD1222 COVID-19 vaccine (dated by TCRdb to the early 2020s). Some background on the complete study: TCR sequencing was performed for about 250 trial participants, of whom around 210 were given two doses of AZD1222 and approximately 25 were given two doses of MenACWY control vaccine. Trial participants were enrolled by age into 18-55, 56-69 and 70-plus year subgroups, with roughly 160, 29 and 62 TCR-sequenced participants respectively. The study at large found these results: Participants were mostly white British, with more females than males. The authors suggested clonal diversity may have been underestimated. The vaccine-associated CD4 TCRs covered the entire spike protein, and the dominant responses fell in regions 160-218 and 743-854. The 56-69-year group was small, and its depth increase did not reach significance, likely because of low power. A significant rise in spike-specific TCR breadth and depth was observed after two AZD1222 doses relative to day 0 and relative to MenACWY recipients. Conclusions about previously exposed vaccinees were limited because only six AZD1222 recipients were SARS-CoV-2 seropositive at baseline. Nearly half of unique spike-specific TCRs reportedly recognized epitopes outside regions mutated in the B.1.351 and B.1.1.7 variants. Because no samples from the day 14 peak response were available, repertoires could be characterized only after the peak T cell response.

The CDR3 regions of human TCRbeta chains were analyzed by immunosequencing. In the authors' own workflow: Repertoire TCRs were checked for matches against a reference library of SARS-CoV-2-specific TCRs that had been generated using the MIRA antigen-specificity platform. Breadth was defined as the fraction of unique TCRs that were SARS-CoV-2-associated, and depth was defined as the fraction of total T cells that were SARS-CoV-2-associated. Using the MIRA data, each spike-specific TCR was assigned both to the spike region to which the TCR was reactive and to a CD4 or CD8 class. Log10-transformed breadth and depth values were compared by one-way ANOVA with Sidak's multiple comparisons tests. Drawn from immuneACCESS, this table holds only the in-frame rearrangements with V and J called that TCRdb kept. Clones are partly lost; checked studies trace under half to an unresolved V gene and leave the rest unexplained. V and J calls and clone size follow that table, whereas D and trimming were derived from the DNA. The sample yields around 160,000 clones; over 80% were counted once. The ten largest clones take up 3.5% to 4% of the sample.

This sample's time point label indicates: about 28 days (+/-7) after the second vaccine dose. AZD1222 recipients given second doses at about 4 weeks or at about 12 weeks were pooled, since spike-specific TCR depth and breadth were not found to differ between the two schedules. Vaccinee samples were obtained from the UK trials COV001 and COV002, which included a single-blind randomized controlled phase 2/3 trial of AZD1222 (ChAdOx1 nCoV-19) in healthy adults. For TCRbeta chain sequencing, PBMC samples were collected from trial participants at day 0 and at day 28 after the second dose. V is reduced by 5 bases and J by 2 bases, leaving a spacing of 9 bases between them. The CDR3 measures 13 amino acids from cysteine to phenylalanine. Of all the DNA, just the CDR3 is kept, 39 bases in frame from base 1. CDR1 and CDR2 (LNHNV, YYDKDF) derive from the germline V gene (reference sequence). About this clone: No cognate antigen has been identified for it. The record has no base qualities; no much larger clone is one base away.

The TCR was taken from an adult who received the AZD1222 COVID-19 vaccine. This receptor chain uses TRBV15 and TRBJ1-1; the D gene cannot be resolved reliably. Sample: peripheral blood, taken 28 days after the second AZD1222 dose. CDR3 region: CATSGGFNTEAFF. Here is the DNA: TGTGCCACCAGCGGAGGGTTCAACACTGAAGCTTTCTTT.